The 17 T cell receptor beta chains below were found in one sample sequenced in a study of T cell responses to AZD1222 COVID-19 vaccine. The repertoire was sequenced with immunoSEQ multiplex PCR; TCRdb's copy has only in-frame clones and lacks some. In the table there are 120,000 or so clones, about 89% of which are singletons. Sequenced here: peripheral blood, sampled on day 0 of AZD1222 vaccination. Receptors originate from an adult in good health.

The gene calls are TRBV12-5 and TRBJ1-1, with TRBD1 as a possible D gene (6 bases). The germline V gene has CDR1 LGHNT and CDR2 FRNRAP. V was trimmed by 1 base and J by 8 bases, leaving 11 bases between them. This CDR3 region has 13 residues. The CDR3 DNA is TGTGCTAGTGGTTTGGATCGGACAGCAGAAGCTTTCTTT. The encoded protein is CASGLDRTAEAFF.

The rearrangement joins TRBV19 to TRBJ1-2; 7 nucleotides line up with TRBD1. The CDR3 consists of 15 residues. Per germline, CDR1 LNHDA and CDR2 SQIVND (reference sequence). Trimming took 1 base from V and 8 from J; bases not matched to a gene: 10. The CDR3 nucleotides read TGTGCCAGTAGTATAGGGGGAAGACAGGGTGTCGGCTACACCTTC. It codes for CASSIGGRQGVGYTF.

On this clone itself: This sample includes further DNA sequences coding for the same CDR3. The chain joins TRBV20-1 to TRBJ1-2, with D perhaps TRBD1 (5 bases). Germline values: CDR1 DFQATT, CDR2 SNEGSKA (reference sequence). This CDR3 has 13 amino acids. Between the trimmed V and J ends, which lost 3 bases and 1 base, there was a span of 9 bases. In DNA, the CDR3 is TGCAGTGCTAGTTCGGGGGATAACTATGGCTACACCTTC. It yields the protein CSASSGDNYGYTF.

This chain uses TRBV5-1 with TRBJ2-2; D is uncertain. V was trimmed by 0 bases and J by 2 bases, leaving 8 bases between them. This CDR3 has 15 residues. CDR1 is SGHRS and CDR2 is YFSETQ in the germline V gene. The CDR3 loop reads CASSLEGKNTGELFF. In nucleotides, the CDR3 is TGCGCCAGCAGCTTGGAGGGAAAAAACACCGGGGAGCTGTTTTTT.

The CDR3 is CASTAAGTSVEQYF. CDR3 coding DNA: TGTGCCAGTACGGCGGCTGGGACTAGCGTCGAGCAGTACTTC. The chain joins TRBV19 to TRBJ2-7, with 10 positions matching TRBD2. The CDR3 is 14 residues long. Germline assignment: CDR1 LNHDA and CDR2 SQIVND (reference sequence). Trimming removed 7 bases from V and 6 bases from J; junction bases left unmatched: 9.

This chain uses TRBV7-2 with TRBJ2-1, with no clear D. CDR3 size: 13 residues. From germline, CDR1 is SGHTA and CDR2 FQGNSA. V gave up 0 bases and J gave up 6 bases, with 6 bases separating them. The DNA of the CDR3 is TGTGCCAGCAGCTTAGCTCGGATCAATGAGCAGTTCTTC. Translated: CASSLARINEQFF.

The J gene is TRBJ1-6, the V gene TRBV7-9; no definite D call. Germline V gene sequence: CDR1 SEHNR, CDR2 FQNEAQ (reference sequence). Trimming left V 5 bases short and J 9 bases short, with 11 bases between. The CDR3 sequence is 13 residues long. The CDR3: CASSARDGSPLHF. The CDR3 bases are TGTGCCAGCAGCGCTCGAGATGGTTCACCCCTCCACTTT.

The chain uses TRBV4-2 and TRBJ2-3; TRBD1 aligns across 8 bases. Germline loops: CDR1 LGHNA, CDR2 YNFKEQ. V was pared by 1 base and J by 3 bases, with 6 bases of the junction left unmatched. The CDR3 totals 16 residues. CDR3 loop: CASSQVLDRDTDTQYF. In DNA form, the CDR3 reads TGTGCCAGCAGCCAAGTGCTGGACAGGGATACAGATACGCAGTATTTT.

The rearrangement links TRBV10-2 to TRBJ2-5; 7 bases are a match to TRBD1. The CDR3 has 15 amino acids. Losses at the gene ends were 4 bases for V and 3 bases for J; bases not matched to a gene: 8. Germline CDR1 WSHSY, CDR2 SAAADI. Here the CDR3 reads CASSAGETGKETQYF. The CDR3 DNA follows: TGCGCCAGCAGTGCTGGAGAGACAGGGAAAGAGACCCAGTACTTC.

This chain joins TRBV11-3 and TRBJ2-5, with TRBD2 matching over 8 bases. Looked up from germline, CDR1 is SGHNT and CDR2 is YENEEA. This CDR3 region has 14 residues. The ends lost 5 bases at V and 3 bases at J; junction bases unmatched: 5. DNA of the CDR3: TGTGCCAGCAGCCCGGGACTAGGGGAAGAGACCCAGTACTTC. Amino acid sequence: CASSPGLGEETQYF.

This clone was counted a single time. This CDR3 reads CASSLTRQSNTGELFF. In nucleotides, the CDR3 is TGTGCCAGCAGTTTAACACGACAGTCGAACACCGGGGAGCTGTTTTTT. The chain recombines TRBV27 with TRBJ2-2; D is possibly TRBD1 (5 bases). V was pared by 2 bases and J by 0 bases, with 10 bases between. The CDR3 is 16 residues long. Germline CDR1 and CDR2: MNHEY and SMNVEV (reference sequence).

The V gene is TRBV9, the J gene TRBJ2-2; 14 nucleotides align to TRBD2. Germline V gene data show CDR1 as SGDLS and CDR2 as YYNGEE. The CDR3 totals 18 residues. V lost 3 bases to trimming and J lost 0 bases; unmatched junction nucleotides: 4. CDR3 region: CASSGGLAGATNTGELFF. CDR3 bases: TGTGCCAGCAGCGGGGGACTAGCGGGGGCCACGAACACCGGGGAGCTGTTTTTT.

This chain joins TRBV7-2 and TRBJ2-7; no reliable D call. Germline V CDR1 and CDR2: SGHTA, FQGNSA. The CDR3 spans 14 residues. The V gene lost 3 bases and the J gene lost 1 base, with 10 bases spanning the gap. The CDR3 nucleotides are TGTGCCAGCAGCTTCCTTGGACCTTCCTACGAGCAGTACTTC. It is translated as CASSFLGPSYEQYF.

This clone was counted a single time. The V call is TRBV7-6, the J call TRBJ2-5; TRBD2 is a possible D gene (7 bases). CDR1 and CDR2 from the germline V gene are SGHVS and FNYEAQ. V was shortened by 5 bases and J by 5 bases, with 21 bases between the two germline ends. This CDR3 has 16 amino acids. CDR3 bases: TGTGCCAGCAGCCACGCCCGGGGGGCAGAGGGGGAGACCCAGTACTTC. It specifies CASSHARGAEGETQYF. Using reference TRBV7-6 and TRBJ2-5 for the parts outside the CDR3, the full variable domain is GAGVSQSPRYKVTKRGQDVALRCDPISGHVSLYWYRQALGQGPEFLTYFNYEAQQDKSGLPNDRFSAERPEGSISTLTIQRTEQRDSAMYRCASSHARGAEGETQYFGPGTRLLVL.

This clone occurred a few times. V is TRBV5-1 and J is TRBJ1-2; a weak D match, TRBD1 (5 bases). Deletions cut 4 bases from V and 5 bases from J, with 12 bases between. The CDR3 contains 13 residues. Germline V gene sequence: CDR1 SGHRS, CDR2 YFSETQ. CDR3 sequence reads: CASSIDSVYGYTF. Here the CDR3 DNA reads TGCGCCAGCAGCATAGACAGTGTTTATGGCTACACCTTC.

The chain has TRBV7-7 and TRBJ2-5, with TRBD2 matching over 13 bases. Germline values: CDR1 SSHAT, CDR2 FNYEAQ (reference sequence). The V segment lost 1 base and the J segment 4 bases; nucleotides outside the gene matches: 3. The CDR3 loop spans 16 amino acids. In nucleotides, the CDR3 is TGTGCCAGCAGCTTAGTTGGGACTAGCGGGATAGAGACCCAGTACTTC. Translation: CASSLVGTSGIETQYF.

CDR3 nucleotides: TGTGCCAGCAGGGGACAGGGGGACCATGGCTACACCTTC. Translated: CASRGQGDHGYTF. The chain uses TRBV12-3 or TRBV12-4 and TRBJ1-2; 11 bases align to TRBD1. The trim removed 6 bases at V and 6 bases at J, leaving 3 bases unmatched. This CDR3 has 13 residues.